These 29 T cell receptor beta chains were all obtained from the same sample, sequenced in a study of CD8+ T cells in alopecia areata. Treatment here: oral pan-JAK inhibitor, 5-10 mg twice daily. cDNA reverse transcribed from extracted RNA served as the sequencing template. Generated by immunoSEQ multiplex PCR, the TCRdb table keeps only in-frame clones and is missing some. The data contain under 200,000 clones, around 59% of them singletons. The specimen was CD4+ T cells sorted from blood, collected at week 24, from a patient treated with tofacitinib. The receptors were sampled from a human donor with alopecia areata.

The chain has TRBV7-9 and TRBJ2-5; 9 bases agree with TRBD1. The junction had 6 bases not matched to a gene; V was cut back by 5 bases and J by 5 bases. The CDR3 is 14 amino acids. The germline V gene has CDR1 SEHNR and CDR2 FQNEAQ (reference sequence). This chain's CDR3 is CASSATGGRETQYF. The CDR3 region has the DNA TGTGCCAGCAGCGCCACAGGGGGCCGGGAGACCCAGTACTTC.

The CDR3 region is CAISEEGRNLYGYTF. The DNA for the CDR3 is TGTGCCATCAGTGAAGAGGGCAGGAACCTCTATGGCTACACCTTC. This chain joins TRBV10-3 and TRBJ1-2; no firm D call. V was cut by 3 bases and J by 4 bases, with 15 bases left in between. In germline, CDR1 is ENHRY, CDR2 SYGVKD. The CDR3 loop spans 15 amino acids.

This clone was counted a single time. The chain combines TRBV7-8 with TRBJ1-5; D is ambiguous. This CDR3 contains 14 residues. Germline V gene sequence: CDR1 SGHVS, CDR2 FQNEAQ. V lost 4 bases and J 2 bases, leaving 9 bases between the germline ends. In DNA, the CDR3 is TGTGCCAGCAGCTCCTCGGACGGCAATCAGCCCCAGCATTTT. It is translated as CASSSSDGNQPQHF.

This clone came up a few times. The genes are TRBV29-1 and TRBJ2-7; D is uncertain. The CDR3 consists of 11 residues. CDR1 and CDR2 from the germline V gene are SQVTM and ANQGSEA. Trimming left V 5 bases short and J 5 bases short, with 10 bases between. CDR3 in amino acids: CSVSTSHEQYF. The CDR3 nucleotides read TGCAGCGTTTCTACTTCGCACGAGCAGTACTTC.

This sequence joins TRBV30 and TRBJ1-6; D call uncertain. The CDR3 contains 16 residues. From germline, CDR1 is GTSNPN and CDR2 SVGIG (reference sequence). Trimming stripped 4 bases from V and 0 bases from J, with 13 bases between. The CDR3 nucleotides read TGTGCCTGGAACCGGGTTCTGAGCTCCTATAATTCACCCCTCCACTTT. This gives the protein CAWNRVLSSYNSPLHF.

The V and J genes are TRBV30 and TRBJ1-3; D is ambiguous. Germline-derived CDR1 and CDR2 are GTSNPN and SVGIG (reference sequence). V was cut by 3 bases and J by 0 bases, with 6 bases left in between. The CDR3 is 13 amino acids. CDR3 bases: TGTGCCTGGAGACGGAACTCTGGAAACACCATATATTTT. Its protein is CAWRRNSGNTIYF.

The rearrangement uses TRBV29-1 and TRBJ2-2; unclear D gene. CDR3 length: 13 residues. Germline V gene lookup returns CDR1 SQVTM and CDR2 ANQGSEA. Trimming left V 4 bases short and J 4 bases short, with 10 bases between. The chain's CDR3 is CSVGGPLTGELFF. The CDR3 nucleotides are TGCAGCGTTGGTGGACCCCTCACCGGGGAGCTGTTTTTT.

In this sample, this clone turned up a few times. The CDR3 sequence: CASSQDGQGPYGYTF. For the CDR3, the DNA is TGTGCCAGCAGCCAAGATGGGCAGGGGCCATATGGCTACACCTTC. The chain carries TRBV4-2 and TRBJ1-2, with a tentative D call TRBD1 (6 bases). Germline assignment: CDR1 LGHNA and CDR2 YNFKEQ. The CDR3 totals 15 residues. With 0 bases removed from V and 5 bases from J, the gap between germline ends came to 13 bases.

The DNA of the CDR3 is TGCGCCAGCAGAGAAGGGACAGCTGGGGCCAACGTCCTGACTTTC. It is translated as CASREGTAGANVLTF. This sequence joins TRBV4-1 and TRBJ2-6; 7 nucleotides agree with TRBD1. Trimming took 6 bases from V and 2 from J; bases not matched to a gene: 4. Germline CDR1 and CDR2: MGHRA and YSYEKL. CDR3 length equals 15 residues.

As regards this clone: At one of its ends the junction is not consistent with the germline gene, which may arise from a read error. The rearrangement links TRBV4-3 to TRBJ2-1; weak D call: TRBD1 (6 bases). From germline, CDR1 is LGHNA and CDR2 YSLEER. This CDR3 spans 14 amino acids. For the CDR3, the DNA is TGCGCCAGCAGCCGAGCACAGGGCTACGATGAGCAGTTCTTC. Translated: CASSRAQGYDEQFF.

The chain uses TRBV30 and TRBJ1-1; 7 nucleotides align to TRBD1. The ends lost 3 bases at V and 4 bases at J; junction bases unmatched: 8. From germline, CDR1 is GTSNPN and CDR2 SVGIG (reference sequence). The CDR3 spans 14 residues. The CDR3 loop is CAWRQGGRGTEAFF. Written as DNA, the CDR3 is TGTGCCTGGAGGCAGGGGGGAAGGGGCACTGAAGCTTTCTTT.

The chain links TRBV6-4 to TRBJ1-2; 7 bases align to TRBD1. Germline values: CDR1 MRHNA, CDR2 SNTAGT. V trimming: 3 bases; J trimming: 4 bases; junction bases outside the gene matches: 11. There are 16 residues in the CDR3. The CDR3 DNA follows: TGTGCCAGCAGTGAAGATACAGGGGCTACGGGCTATGGCTACACCTTC. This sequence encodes CASSEDTGATGYGYTF.

The CDR3 loop is CASSESRGAANSPLHF. The CDR3 coding sequence is TGTGCCAGCAGTGAATCTAGGGGCGCGGCAAATTCACCCCTCCACTTT. V and J are TRBV25-1 and TRBJ1-6, with TRBD1 as a possible D gene (5 bases). This CDR3 has 16 amino acids. Deletions cut 1 base from V and 7 bases from J, with 14 bases between. The germline gives CDR1 MGHDK, CDR2 SYGVNS. The full variable domain, rest sourced from reference TRBV25-1 and TRBJ1-6, is EADIYQTPRYLVIGTGKKITLECSQTMGHDKMYWYQQDPGMELHLIHYSYGVNSTEKGDLSSESTVSRIRTEHFPLTLESARPSHTSQYLCASSESRGAANSPLHFGNGTRLTVT.

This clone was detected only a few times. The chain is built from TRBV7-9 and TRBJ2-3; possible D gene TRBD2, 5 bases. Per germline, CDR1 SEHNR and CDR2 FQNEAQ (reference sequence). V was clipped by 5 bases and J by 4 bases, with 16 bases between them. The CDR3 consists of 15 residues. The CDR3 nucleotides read TGTGCCAGCAGCCCTCGTCCGGGGTGGGCAGATACGCAGTATTTT. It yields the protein CASSPRPGWADTQYF.

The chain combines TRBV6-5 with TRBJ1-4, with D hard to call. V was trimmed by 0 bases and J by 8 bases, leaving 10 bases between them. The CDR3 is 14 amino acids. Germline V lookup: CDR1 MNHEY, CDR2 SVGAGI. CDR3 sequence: CASSYSGGREKLFF. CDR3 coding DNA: TGTGCCAGCAGTTACTCTGGAGGGAGGGAAAAACTGTTTTTT.

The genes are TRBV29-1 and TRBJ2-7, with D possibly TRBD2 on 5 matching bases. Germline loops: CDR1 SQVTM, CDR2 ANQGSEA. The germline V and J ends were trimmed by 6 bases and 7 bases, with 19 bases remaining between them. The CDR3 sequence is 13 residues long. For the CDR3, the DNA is TGCAGCGTCGGCTCCGATCGAAGAGGGGAGCAGTACTTC. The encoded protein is CSVGSDRRGEQYF.

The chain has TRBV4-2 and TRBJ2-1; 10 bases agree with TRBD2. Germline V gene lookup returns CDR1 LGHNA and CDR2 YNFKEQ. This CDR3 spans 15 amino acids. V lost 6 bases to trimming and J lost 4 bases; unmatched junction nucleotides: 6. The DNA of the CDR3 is TGTGCCAGCAGTCTAACTAGCGGGGCTTACAATGAGCAGTTCTTC. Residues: CASSLTSGAYNEQFF.

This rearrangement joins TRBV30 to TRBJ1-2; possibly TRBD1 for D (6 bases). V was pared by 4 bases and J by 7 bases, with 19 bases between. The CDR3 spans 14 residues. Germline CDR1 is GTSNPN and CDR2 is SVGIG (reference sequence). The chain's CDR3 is CAWTLEGVISGYTF. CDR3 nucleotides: TGTGCCTGGACCCTCGAGGGGGTAATTTCTGGCTACACCTTC.

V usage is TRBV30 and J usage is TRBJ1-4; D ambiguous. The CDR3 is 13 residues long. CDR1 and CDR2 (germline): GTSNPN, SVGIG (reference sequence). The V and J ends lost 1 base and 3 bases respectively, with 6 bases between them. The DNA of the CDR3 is TGTGCCTGGAGTGCGCAGCCTAATGAAAAACTGTTTTTT. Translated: CAWSAQPNEKLFF. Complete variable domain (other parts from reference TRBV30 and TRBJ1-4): SQTIHQWPATLVQPVGSPLSLECTVEGTSNPNLYWYRQAAGRGLQLLFYSVGIGQISSEVPQNLSASRPQDRQFILSSKKLLLSDSGFYLCAWSAQPNEKLFFGSGTQLSVL.

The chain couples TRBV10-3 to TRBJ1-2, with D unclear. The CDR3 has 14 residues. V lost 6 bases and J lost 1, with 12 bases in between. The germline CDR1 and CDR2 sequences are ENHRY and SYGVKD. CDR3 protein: CAIRSPDGNYGYTF. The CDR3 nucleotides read TGTGCCATCAGATCCCCCGATGGTAACTATGGCTACACCTTC.

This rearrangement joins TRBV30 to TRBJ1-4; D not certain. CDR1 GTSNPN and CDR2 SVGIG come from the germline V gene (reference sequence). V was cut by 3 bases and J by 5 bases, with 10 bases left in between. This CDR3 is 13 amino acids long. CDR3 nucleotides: TGTGCCTGGAGCTCCCGATTGAATGAAAAACTGTTTTTT. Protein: CAWSSRLNEKLFF.

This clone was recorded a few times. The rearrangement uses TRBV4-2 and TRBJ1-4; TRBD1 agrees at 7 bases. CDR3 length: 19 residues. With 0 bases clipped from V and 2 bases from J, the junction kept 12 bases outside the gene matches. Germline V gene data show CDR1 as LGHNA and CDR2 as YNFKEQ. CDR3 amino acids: CASSQEVPGGVYTNEKLFF. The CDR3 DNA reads TGTGCCAGCAGCCAAGAGGTCCCAGGGGGAGTGTACACTAATGAAAAACTGTTTTTT.

The CDR3, as DNA: TGTGCCAGCAGTTTCGGGACAGTGCCAGGGGAGACCCAGTACTTC. Residues: CASSFGTVPGETQYF. The chain recombines TRBV27 with TRBJ2-5; 7 bases map to TRBD1. The trim removed 3 bases at V and 5 bases at J, leaving 9 bases unmatched. The CDR3 has 15 amino acids. CDR1 is MNHEY and CDR2 is SMNVEV in the germline V gene (reference sequence).

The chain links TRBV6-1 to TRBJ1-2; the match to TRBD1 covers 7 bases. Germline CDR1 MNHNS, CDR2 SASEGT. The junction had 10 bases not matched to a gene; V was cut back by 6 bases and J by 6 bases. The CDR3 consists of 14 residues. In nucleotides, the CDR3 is TGTGCCAGCAGCGACAGAGGGGGCAGAGATGGCTACACCTTC. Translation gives CASSDRGGRDGYTF.

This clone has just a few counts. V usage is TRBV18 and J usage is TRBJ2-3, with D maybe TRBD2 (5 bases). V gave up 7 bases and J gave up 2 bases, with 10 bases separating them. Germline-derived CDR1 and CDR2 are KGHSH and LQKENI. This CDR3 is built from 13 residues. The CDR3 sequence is CASYPGDTDTQYF. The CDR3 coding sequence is TGTGCCAGCTATCCCGGGGACACAGATACGCAGTATTTT.

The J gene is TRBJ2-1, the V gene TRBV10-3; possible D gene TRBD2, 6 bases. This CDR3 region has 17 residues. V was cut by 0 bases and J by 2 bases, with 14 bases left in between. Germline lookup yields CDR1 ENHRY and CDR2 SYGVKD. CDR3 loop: CAISESRSGPPYNEQFF. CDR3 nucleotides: TGTGCCATCAGTGAGTCAAGGAGCGGGCCTCCCTACAATGAGCAGTTCTTC.

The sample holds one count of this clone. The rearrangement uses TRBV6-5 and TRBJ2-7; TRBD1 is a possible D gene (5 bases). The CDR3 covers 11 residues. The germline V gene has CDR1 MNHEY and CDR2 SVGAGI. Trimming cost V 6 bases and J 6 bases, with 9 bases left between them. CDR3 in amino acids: CASRQGGEQYF. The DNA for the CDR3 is TGTGCCAGCAGGCAGGGTGGCGAGCAGTACTTC.

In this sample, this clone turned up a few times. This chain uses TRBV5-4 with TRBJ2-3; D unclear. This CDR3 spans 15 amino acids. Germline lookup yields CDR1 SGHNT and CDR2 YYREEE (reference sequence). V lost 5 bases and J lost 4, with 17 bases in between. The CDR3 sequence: CASSEAGQTPDTQYF. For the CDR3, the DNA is TGTGCCAGCAGTGAGGCCGGCCAAACACCAGATACGCAGTATTTT.

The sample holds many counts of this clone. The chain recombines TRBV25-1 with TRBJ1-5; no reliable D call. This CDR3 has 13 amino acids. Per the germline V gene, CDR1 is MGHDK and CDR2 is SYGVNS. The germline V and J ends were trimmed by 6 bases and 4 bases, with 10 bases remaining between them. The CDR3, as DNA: TGTGCCAGCAGGGGAATGGCTAATCAGCCCCAGCATTTT. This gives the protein CASRGMANQPQHF.